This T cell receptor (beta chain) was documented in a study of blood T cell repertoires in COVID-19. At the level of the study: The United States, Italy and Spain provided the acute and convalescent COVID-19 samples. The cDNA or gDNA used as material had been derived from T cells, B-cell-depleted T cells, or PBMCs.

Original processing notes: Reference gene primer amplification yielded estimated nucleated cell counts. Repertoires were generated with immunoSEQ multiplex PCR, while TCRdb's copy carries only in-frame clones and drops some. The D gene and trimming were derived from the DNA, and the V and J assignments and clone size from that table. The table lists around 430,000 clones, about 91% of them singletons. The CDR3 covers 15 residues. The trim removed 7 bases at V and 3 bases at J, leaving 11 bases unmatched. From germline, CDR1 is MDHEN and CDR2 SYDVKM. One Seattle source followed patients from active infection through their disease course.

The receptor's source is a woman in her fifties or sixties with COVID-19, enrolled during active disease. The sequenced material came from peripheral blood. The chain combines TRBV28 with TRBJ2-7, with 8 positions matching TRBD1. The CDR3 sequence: CASTTLPGTGYEQYF. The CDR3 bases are TGTGCCAGCACGACCCTGCCCGGGACAGGCTACGAGCAGTACTTC.